This TCR beta chain was identified during a study of blood T cell repertoires in COVID-19. Measured with immunoSEQ multiplex PCR; TCRdb has only the in-frame clones, and not every one. Of 200,000 to 300,000 clones in the sample, 75% to 85% were seen once. Germline values: CDR1 MGHRA, CDR2 YSYEKL. Trimming pared 1 base from V and 10 bases from J, leaving 14 bases between. The CDR3 spans 14 residues. The chain couples TRBV4-1 to TRBJ1-5; D possibly corresponds to TRBD1 (5 bases). This clonotype originated in a human donor in a cohort sampled during active COVID-19. The material sequenced was peripheral blood. The CDR3 DNA reads TGCGCCAGCAGCCAAGTGGCTAGGGGCAGCCCCCAGCATTTT. Its translation is CASSQVARGSPQHF.